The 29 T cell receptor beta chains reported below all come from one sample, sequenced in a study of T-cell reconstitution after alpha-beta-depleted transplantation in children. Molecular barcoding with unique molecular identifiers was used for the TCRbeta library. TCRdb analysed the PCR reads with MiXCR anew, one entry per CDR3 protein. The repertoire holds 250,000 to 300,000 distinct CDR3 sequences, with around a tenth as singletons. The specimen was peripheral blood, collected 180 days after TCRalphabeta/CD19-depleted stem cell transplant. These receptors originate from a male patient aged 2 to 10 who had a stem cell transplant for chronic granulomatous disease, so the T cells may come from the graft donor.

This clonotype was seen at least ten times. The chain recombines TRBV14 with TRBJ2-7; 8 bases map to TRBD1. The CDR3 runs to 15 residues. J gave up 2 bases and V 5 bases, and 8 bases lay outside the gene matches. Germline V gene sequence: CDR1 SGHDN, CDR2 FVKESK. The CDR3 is CASSSRSQGAYEQYF. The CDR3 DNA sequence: TGTGCCAGCAGCAGCCGATCACAGGGGGCCTACGAGCAGTACTTC.

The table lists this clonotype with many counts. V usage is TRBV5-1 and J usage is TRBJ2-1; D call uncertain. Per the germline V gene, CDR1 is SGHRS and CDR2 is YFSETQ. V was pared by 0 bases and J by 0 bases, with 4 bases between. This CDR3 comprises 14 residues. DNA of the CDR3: TGCGCCAGCAGCTTGGCCGGCTCCTACAATGAGCAGTTCTTC. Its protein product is CASSLAGSYNEQFF.

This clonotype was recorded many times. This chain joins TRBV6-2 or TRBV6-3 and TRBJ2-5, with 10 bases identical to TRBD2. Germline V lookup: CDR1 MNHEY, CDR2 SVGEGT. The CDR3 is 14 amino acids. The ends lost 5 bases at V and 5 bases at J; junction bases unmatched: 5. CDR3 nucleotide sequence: TGTGCCAGCAGTCGCGGACTAGCGGCGGAGACCCAGTACTTC. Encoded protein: CASSRGLAAETQYF.

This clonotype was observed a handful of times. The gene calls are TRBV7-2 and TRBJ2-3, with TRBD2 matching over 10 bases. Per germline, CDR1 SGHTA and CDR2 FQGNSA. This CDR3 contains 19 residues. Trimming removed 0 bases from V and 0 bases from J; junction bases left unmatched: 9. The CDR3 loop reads CASSLARSSGGRSTDTQYF. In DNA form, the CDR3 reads TGTGCCAGCAGCTTAGCTAGGTCTAGCGGGGGCCGGAGCACAGATACGCAGTATTTT. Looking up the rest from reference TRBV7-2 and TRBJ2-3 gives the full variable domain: GAGVSQSPSNKVTEKGKDVELRCDPISGHTALYWYRQSLGQGLEFLIYFQGNSAPDKSGLPSDRFSAERTGGSVSTLTIQRTQQEDSAVYLCASSLARSSGGRSTDTQYFGPGTRLTVL.

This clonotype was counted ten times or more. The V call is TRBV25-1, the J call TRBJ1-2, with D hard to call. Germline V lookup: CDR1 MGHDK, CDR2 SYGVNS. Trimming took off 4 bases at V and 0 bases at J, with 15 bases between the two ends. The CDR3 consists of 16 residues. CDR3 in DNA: TGTGCCAGCAGTGGTCCCGGTATACTAGCTAACTATGGCTACACCTTC. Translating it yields CASSGPGILANYGYTF.

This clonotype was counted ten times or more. CDR3 sequence (DNA): TGTGCCAGCAGCCTGGGACAAGGGGCGAGGGAGCAGTACTTC. This codes for CASSLGQGAREQYF. The chain uses TRBV11-2 and TRBJ2-7, with D perhaps matching TRBD1 (6 bases). The CDR3 runs to 14 residues. Trimming removed 5 bases from V and 7 bases from J, with 18 bases in between. CDR1 and CDR2 from the germline V gene are SGHAT and FQNNGV.

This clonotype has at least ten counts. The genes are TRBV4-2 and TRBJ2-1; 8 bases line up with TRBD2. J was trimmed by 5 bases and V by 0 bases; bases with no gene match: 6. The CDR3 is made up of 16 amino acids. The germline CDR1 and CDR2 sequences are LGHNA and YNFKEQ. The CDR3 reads CASSQDLGLGDNEQFF. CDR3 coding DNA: TGTGCCAGCAGCCAAGATCTGGGACTAGGAGACAATGAGCAGTTCTTC.

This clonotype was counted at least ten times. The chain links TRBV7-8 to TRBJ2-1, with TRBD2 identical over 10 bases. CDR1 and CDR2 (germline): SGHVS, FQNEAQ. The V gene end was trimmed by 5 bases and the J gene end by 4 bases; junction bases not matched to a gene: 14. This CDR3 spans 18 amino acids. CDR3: CASSRTLGSGGKYNEQFF. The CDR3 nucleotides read TGTGCCAGCAGCCGCACATTGGGTAGCGGGGGGAAGTACAATGAGCAGTTCTTC.

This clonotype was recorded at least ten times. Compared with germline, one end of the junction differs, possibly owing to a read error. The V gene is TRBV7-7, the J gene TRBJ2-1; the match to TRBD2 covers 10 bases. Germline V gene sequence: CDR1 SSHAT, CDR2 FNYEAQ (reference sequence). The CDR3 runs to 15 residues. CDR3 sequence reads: CASSLSSGGAGEQFF. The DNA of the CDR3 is TGTGCTAGCAGCTTATCCAGCGGGGGGGCCGGTGAGCAGTTCTTC.

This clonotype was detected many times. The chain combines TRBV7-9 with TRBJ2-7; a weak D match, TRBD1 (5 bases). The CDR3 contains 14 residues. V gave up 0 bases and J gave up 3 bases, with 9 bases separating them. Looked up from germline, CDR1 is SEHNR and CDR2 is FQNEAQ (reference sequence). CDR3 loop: CASSLADRRYEQYF. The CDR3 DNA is TGTGCCAGCAGCTTAGCTGACAGACGCTACGAGCAGTACTTC.

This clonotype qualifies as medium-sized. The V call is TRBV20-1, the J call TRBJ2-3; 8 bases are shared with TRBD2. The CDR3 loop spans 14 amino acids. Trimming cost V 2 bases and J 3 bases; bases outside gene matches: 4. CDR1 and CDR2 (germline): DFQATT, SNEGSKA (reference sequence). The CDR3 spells CSARSGGGTDTQYF. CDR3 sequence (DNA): TGCAGTGCTAGAAGCGGGGGAGGTACAGATACGCAGTATTTT.

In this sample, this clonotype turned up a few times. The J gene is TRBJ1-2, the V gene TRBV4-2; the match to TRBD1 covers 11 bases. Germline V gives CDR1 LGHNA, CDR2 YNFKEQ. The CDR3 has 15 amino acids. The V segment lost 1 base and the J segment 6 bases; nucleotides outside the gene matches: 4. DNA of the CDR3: TGTGCCAGCAGCCAAGGGACAGGGGGCTTAGATGGCTACACCTTC. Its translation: CASSQGTGGLDGYTF.

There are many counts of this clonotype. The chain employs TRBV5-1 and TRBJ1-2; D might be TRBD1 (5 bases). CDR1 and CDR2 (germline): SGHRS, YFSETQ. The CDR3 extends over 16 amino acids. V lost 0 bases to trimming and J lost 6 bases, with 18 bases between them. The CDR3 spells CASSLGDERGGNGYTF. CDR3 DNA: TGCGCCAGCAGCTTGGGGGACGAGCGAGGAGGCAATGGCTACACCTTC.

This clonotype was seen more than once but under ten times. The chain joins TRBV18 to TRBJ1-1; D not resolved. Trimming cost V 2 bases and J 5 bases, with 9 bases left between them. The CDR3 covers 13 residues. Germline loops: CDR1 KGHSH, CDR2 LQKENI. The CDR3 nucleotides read TGTGCCAGCTCACCAGGGATCGGGACTGAAGCTTTCTTT. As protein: CASSPGIGTEAFF.

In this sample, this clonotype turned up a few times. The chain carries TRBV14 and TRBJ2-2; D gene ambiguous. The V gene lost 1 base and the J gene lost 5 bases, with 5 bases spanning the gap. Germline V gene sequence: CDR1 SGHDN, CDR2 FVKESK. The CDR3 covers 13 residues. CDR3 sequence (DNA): TGTGCCAGCAGCCAAGTGATTACCGGGGAGCTGTTTTTT. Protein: CASSQVITGELFF.

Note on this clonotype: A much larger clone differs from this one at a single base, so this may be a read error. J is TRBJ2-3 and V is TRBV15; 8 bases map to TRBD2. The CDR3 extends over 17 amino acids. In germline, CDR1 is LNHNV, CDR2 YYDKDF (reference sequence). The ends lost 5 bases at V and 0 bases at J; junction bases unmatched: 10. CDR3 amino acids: CATSPRTSTPSTDTQYF. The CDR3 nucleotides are TGTGCCACCAGCCCACGGACTAGCACACCTAGCACAGATACGCAGTATTTT.

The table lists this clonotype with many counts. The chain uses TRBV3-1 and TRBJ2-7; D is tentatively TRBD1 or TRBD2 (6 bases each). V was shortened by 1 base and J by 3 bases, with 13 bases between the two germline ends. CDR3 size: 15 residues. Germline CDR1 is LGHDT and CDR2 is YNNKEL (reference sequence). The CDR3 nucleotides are TGTGCCAGCAGCCAAGGCGGGGACATCCTCTACGAGCAGTACTTC. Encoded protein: CASSQGGDILYEQYF.

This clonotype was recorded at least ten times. CDR3 amino acids: CASKLRQPNEQFF. Here the CDR3 DNA reads TGCGCCAGCAAACTAAGACAGCCCAATGAGCAGTTCTTC. The chain uses TRBV5-1 and TRBJ2-1, with D perhaps matching TRBD1 (5 bases). The V end lost 6 bases, the J end lost 6 bases, and 13 bases lay between the germline ends. The CDR3 has 13 residues. CDR1 and CDR2 from the germline V gene are SGHRS and YFSETQ.

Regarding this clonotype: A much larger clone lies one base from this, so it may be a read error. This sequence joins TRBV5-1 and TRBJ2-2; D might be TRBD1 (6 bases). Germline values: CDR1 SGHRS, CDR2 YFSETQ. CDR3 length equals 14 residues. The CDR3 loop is CSSSFTGTTGELFF. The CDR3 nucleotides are TGCTCCAGCAGCTTCACAGGGACCACCGGGGAGCTGTTTTTT.

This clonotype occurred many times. The CDR3 loop reads CASRQGLAGADYEQYF. Written as DNA, the CDR3 is TGCGCCAGCCGGCAAGGACTAGCGGGGGCCGACTACGAGCAGTACTTC. The chain employs TRBV5-1 and TRBJ2-7, with 13 bases aligning to TRBD2. The ends lost 7 bases at V and 3 bases at J; junction bases unmatched: 10. The germline V gene has CDR1 SGHRS and CDR2 YFSETQ. CDR3 size: 16 residues.

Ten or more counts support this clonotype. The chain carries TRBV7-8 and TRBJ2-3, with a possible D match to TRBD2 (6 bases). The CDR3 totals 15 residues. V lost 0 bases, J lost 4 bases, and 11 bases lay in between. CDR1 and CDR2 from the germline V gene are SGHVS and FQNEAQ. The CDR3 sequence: CASSLARVAADTQYF. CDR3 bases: TGTGCCAGCAGCTTAGCGAGGGTAGCGGCAGATACGCAGTATTTT.

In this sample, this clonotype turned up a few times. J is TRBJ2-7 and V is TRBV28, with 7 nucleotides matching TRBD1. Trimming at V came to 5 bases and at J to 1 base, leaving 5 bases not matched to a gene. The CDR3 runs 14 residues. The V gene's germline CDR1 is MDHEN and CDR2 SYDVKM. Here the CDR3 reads CASSPTGMSYEQYF. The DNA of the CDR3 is TGTGCCAGCAGTCCGACAGGGATGTCCTACGAGCAGTACTTC. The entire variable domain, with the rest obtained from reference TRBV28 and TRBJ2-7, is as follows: DVKVTQSSRYLVKRTGEKVFLECVQDMDHENMFWYRQDPGLGLRLIYFSYDVKMKEKGDIPEGYSVSREKKERFSLILESASTNQTSMYLCASSPTGMSYEQYFGPGTRLTVT.

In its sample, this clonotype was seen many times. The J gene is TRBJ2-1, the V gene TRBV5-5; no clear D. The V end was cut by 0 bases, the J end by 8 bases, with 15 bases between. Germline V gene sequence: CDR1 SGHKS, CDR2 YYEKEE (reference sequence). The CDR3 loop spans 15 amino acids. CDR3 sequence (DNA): TGTGCCAGCAGCTTGGGCCCCGGACCGGTCGATGAGCAGTTCTTC. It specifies CASSLGPGPVDEQFF.

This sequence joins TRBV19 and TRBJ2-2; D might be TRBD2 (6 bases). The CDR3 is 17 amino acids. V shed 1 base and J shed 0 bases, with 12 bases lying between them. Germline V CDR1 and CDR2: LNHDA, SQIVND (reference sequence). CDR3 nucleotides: TGTGCCAGTAGTATAGTTGGGGGGTCCGCGAACACCGGGGAGCTGTTTTTT. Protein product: CASSIVGGSANTGELFF.

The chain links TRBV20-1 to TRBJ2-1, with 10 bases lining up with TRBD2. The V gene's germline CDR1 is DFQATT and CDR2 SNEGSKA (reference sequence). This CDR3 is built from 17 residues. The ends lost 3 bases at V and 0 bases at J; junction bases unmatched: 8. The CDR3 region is CSASQLAGPSSYNEQFF. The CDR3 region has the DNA TGCAGTGCTAGCCAACTAGCGGGGCCCAGCTCCTACAATGAGCAGTTCTTC.

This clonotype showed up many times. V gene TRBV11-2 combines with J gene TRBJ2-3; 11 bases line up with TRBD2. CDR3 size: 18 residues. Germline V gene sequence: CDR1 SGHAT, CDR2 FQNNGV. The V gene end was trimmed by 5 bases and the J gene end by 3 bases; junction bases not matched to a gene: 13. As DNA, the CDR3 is TGTGCCAGCAGCGCGGGCAAAATAGCGGGGGGGTCGACAGATACGCAGTATTTT. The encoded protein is CASSAGKIAGGSTDTQYF. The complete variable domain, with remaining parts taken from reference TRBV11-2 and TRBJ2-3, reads EAGVAQSPRYKIIEKRQSVAFWCNPISGHATLYWYQQILGQGPKLLIQFQNNGVVDDSQLPKDRFSAERLKGVDSTLKIQPAKLEDSAVYLCASSAGKIAGGSTDTQYFGPGTRLTVL.

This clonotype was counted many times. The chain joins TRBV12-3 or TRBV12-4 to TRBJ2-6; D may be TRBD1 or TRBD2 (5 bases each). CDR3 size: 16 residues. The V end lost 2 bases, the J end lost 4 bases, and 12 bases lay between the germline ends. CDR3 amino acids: CASSLNPGTGANVLTF. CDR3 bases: TGTGCCAGCAGTTTAAATCCGGGGACGGGGGCCAACGTCCTGACTTTC.

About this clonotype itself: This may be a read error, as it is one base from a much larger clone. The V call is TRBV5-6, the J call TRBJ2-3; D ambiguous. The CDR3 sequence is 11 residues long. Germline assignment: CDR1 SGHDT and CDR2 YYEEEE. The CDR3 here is CASSLGNTQFF. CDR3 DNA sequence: TGTGCCAGCAGCTTGGGGAATACGCAGTTTTTT. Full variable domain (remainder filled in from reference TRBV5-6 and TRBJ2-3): DAGVTQSPTHLIKTRGQQVTLRCSPKSGHDTVSWYQQALGQGPQFIFQYYEEEERQRGNFPDRFSGHQFPNYSSELNVNALLLGDSALYLCASSLGNTQFFGPGTRLTVL.

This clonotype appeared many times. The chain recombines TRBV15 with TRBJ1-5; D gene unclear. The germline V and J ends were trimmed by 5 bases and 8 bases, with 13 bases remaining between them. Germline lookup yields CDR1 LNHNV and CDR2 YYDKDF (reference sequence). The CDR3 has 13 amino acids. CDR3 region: CATSWAGLEPQHF. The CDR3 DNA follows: TGTGCCACCAGCTGGGCAGGTTTGGAGCCCCAGCATTTT. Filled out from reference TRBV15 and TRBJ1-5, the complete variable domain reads DAMVIQNPRYQVTQFGKPVTLSCSQTLNHNVMYWYQQKSSQAPKLLFHYYDKDFNNEADTPDNFQSRRPNTSFCFLDIRSPGLGDTAMYLCATSWAGLEPQHFGDGTRLSIL.